These 24 T cell receptor beta chains share one sample of origin, sequenced in a study of shared clonotypes between healthy human individuals. TCRdb's copy holds only in-frame clones and misses some; the assay was immunoSEQ multiplex PCR. This table has about 1 million clones, approximately 72% appearing once. The sequencing input was memory CD4+ T cells sorted from blood. Sample subset: CD45RA-negative fraction. Receptors were obtained from a man younger than 35 in good health.

About this clone itself: Likely a read error: the CDR3 ends without its conserved phenylalanine or tryptophan. V gene TRBV4-1 combines with J gene TRBJ2-7; 10 bases line up with TRBD1. The CDR3 contains 15 residues. V was pared by 5 bases and J by 9 bases, with 13 bases of the junction left unmatched. Germline values: CDR1 MGHRA, CDR2 YSYEKL. The CDR3 DNA is TGCGCCAGCAGCGGACGACAGGGGGCAACTATAGGGCAGTACCTC. This sequence encodes CASSGRQGATIGQYL.

The CDR3 spells CASSLGRKTGYEQYF. CDR3 bases: TGTGCCAGCAGCTTGGGGAGGAAGACAGGTTACGAGCAGTACTTC. The chain joins TRBV5-6 to TRBJ2-7; the D gene is possibly TRBD1 (6 bases). CDR1 is SGHDT, CDR2 YYEEEE, per germline. V lost 0 bases and J 4 bases, leaving 14 bases between the germline ends. The CDR3 sequence is 15 residues long.

This clone has a handful of counts. The junction and the germline gene differ at one end; a read error may be behind it. CDR3 amino acids: CAIRESGSGANVLTF. In nucleotides, the CDR3 is TGTGCCATCAGGGAGTCAGGGTCTGGGGCCAACGTCCTGACTTTC. The chain has TRBV10-3 and TRBJ2-6; a possible D gene is TRBD1 (5 bases). The CDR3 loop spans 15 amino acids. Per germline, CDR1 ENHRY and CDR2 SYGVKD.

The chain joins TRBV10-2 to TRBJ2-2; no reliable D call. The CDR3 totals 13 residues. CDR1 and CDR2 from the germline V gene are WSHSY and SAAADI. Trimming pared 7 bases from V and 7 bases from J, leaving 13 bases between. The CDR3 sequence: CASTSGGIGELFF. CDR3 coding DNA: TGCGCCAGCACCTCGGGCGGCATCGGGGAGCTGTTTTTT.

In DNA, the CDR3 is TGTGCCAGCTCACCAAAAGATGCCAACTCTGGGGCCAACGTCCTGACTTTC. Protein sequence: CASSPKDANSGANVLTF. The chain combines TRBV18 with TRBJ2-6, with no clear D. This CDR3 is 17 amino acids long. Germline CDR1 reads KGHSH; CDR2 reads LQKENI. V was pared by 2 bases and J by 0 bases, with 11 bases between.

The chain joins TRBV7-2 to TRBJ2-7; a weak D match, TRBD2 (5 bases). The germline CDR1 and CDR2 sequences are SGHTA and FQGNSA. The CDR3 totals 15 residues. V lost 4 bases, J lost 7 bases, and 20 bases lay in between. CDR3 sequence reads: CASSYTRTPLGEQYF. The CDR3 bases are TGTGCCAGCAGCTATACTAGGACTCCTCTGGGTGAGCAGTACTTC.

The rearrangement uses TRBV2 and TRBJ1-4; D unclear. The CDR3 contains 11 residues. Germline CDR1 is SNHLY and CDR2 is FYNNEI. The V end lost 3 bases, the J end lost 10 bases, and 6 bases lay between the germline ends. The CDR3 coding sequence is TGTGCCAGCAGTGACCCTGTAAAACTGTTTTTT. This translates into CASSDPVKLFF.

The rearrangement joins TRBV28 to TRBJ1-2; D not certain. V was cut by 4 bases and J by 8 bases, with 11 bases left in between. CDR3 length equals 12 residues. Germline V CDR1 and CDR2: MDHEN, SYDVKM. The CDR3 reads CASSSRLWGYTF. The CDR3 bases are TGTGCCAGCAGTTCCAGGTTGTGGGGCTACACCTTC.

This sequence joins TRBV7-2 and TRBJ1-1; D is perhaps TRBD1 (5 bases). CDR3 size: 14 residues. Germline V gene sequence: CDR1 SGHTA, CDR2 FQGNSA. The germline V and J ends were trimmed by 3 bases and 3 bases, with 11 bases remaining between them. As DNA, the CDR3 is TGTGCCAGCAGCTTCCGCTGGGGGTACACTGAAGCTTTCTTT. It yields the protein CASSFRWGYTEAFF.

V is TRBV28 and J is TRBJ1-5; D ambiguous. This CDR3 comprises 14 residues. CDR1 MDHEN and CDR2 SYDVKM come from the germline V gene. V dropped 7 bases and J dropped 4 bases, with 14 bases sitting between them. As DNA, the CDR3 is TGTGCCAGCAACGGACGCGAAGGGAATCAGCCCCAGCATTTT. Residues: CASNGREGNQPQHF.

This chain links TRBV5-5 with TRBJ1-2, with D hard to call. The V gene's germline CDR1 is SGHKS and CDR2 YYEKEE (reference sequence). The V and J ends lost 3 bases and 4 bases respectively, with 13 bases between them. The CDR3 has 14 residues. The CDR3 reads CASSSPTVGYGYTF. The CDR3 region has the DNA TGTGCCAGCAGCTCCCCCACAGTAGGCTATGGCTACACCTTC.

V gene TRBV10-1 combines with J gene TRBJ1-6; D possibly corresponds to TRBD1 (6 bases). CDR1 is WNHNN and CDR2 is SYGVQD in the germline V gene (reference sequence). The V end was cut by 3 bases, the J end by 9 bases, with 12 bases between. There are 14 residues in the CDR3. The CDR3 is CASSDPGAGSPLHF. CDR3 sequence (DNA): TGCGCCAGCAGTGACCCGGGGGCAGGTTCACCCCTCCACTTT.

Comments on this clone: Additional DNA sequences in this sample encode the identical CDR3. This rearrangement joins TRBV9 to TRBJ1-2; D remains unclear. Germline V lookup: CDR1 SGDLS, CDR2 YYNGEE. CDR3 length: 13 residues. Trimming removed 1 base from V and 8 bases from J, with 12 bases in between. The CDR3 sequence is CASSVTSNRGYTF. The CDR3 DNA sequence: TGTGCCAGCAGCGTAACGAGCAATCGCGGCTACACCTTC.

The V and J genes are TRBV18 and TRBJ1-6, with D hard to call. Germline loops: CDR1 KGHSH, CDR2 LQKENI. The CDR3 runs to 15 residues. The V end lost 3 bases, the J end lost 9 bases, and 15 bases lay between the germline ends. For the CDR3, the DNA is TGTGCCAGCTCACCTGACATGTCAGCTGGTTCACCCCTCCACTTT. Translated, it gives CASSPDMSAGSPLHF.

This rearrangement joins TRBV6-6 to TRBJ2-1; 9 nucleotides line up with TRBD1. The V gene end was trimmed by 6 bases and the J gene end by 3 bases; junction bases not matched to a gene: 3. The CDR3 sequence is 14 residues long. Germline CDR1 MNHNY, CDR2 SVGAGI (reference sequence). This chain's CDR3 is CASSRDRVYNEQFF. The DNA for the CDR3 is TGTGCCAGCAGCAGGGACAGGGTCTACAATGAGCAGTTCTTC.

The rearrangement links TRBV28 to TRBJ2-1, with 9 bases matching TRBD2. The CDR3 length is 19 residues. Germline lookup yields CDR1 MDHEN and CDR2 SYDVKM. V dropped 4 bases and J dropped 4; count of bases not matched to a gene: 17. CDR3 residues: CASSYHALAGLKPYNEQFF. DNA for the CDR3: TGTGCCAGCAGTTACCACGCCCTAGCGGGGTTAAAACCGTACAATGAGCAGTTCTTC.

Only a few counts were recorded for this clone. The rearrangement uses TRBV10-3 and TRBJ2-5, with D perhaps being TRBD1 or TRBD2 (5 bases each). From germline, CDR1 is ENHRY and CDR2 SYGVKD. The ends were cut back, 8 bases at V and 3 bases at J, with 19 bases in the middle. CDR3 length equals 15 residues. DNA of the CDR3: TGTGCCATCGGCCGGGGCAGAGGAGAGGAAGAGACCCAGTACTTC. This translates into CAIGRGRGEEETQYF.

The chain has TRBV5-1 and TRBJ1-2; D is unclear. Trimming pared 1 base from V and 8 bases from J, leaving 18 bases between. CDR1 is SGHRS, CDR2 YFSETQ, per germline. This CDR3 is 15 amino acids long. The CDR3: CASSLTVTPGEGYTF. The CDR3 nucleotides are TGCGCCAGCAGCTTGACAGTCACACCTGGGGAGGGCTACACCTTC.

The rearrangement uses TRBV28 and TRBJ2-5; the D is unclear. The J call may not be correct, given that the DNA end is closer to TRBJ2-7. This CDR3 is 15 amino acids long. Per germline, CDR1 MDHEN and CDR2 SYDVKM. The CDR3: CASIQRTTFSYEQYF. The CDR3 DNA reads as TGTGCCAGCATTCAAAGGACCACCTTTTCCTACGAGCAGTACTTC.

Note on this clone: Distinct nucleotide sequences in the sample also encode this CDR3. This chain connects TRBV6-1 to TRBJ2-7; 8 bases are shared with TRBD1. CDR1 MNHNS and CDR2 SASEGT come from the germline V gene. V lost 5 bases to trimming and J lost 3 bases; unmatched junction nucleotides: 3. The CDR3 is 13 residues long. The CDR3 DNA reads as TGTGCCAGCAGTCGTGACAGGGGCTACGAGCAGTACTTC. Its protein product is CASSRDRGYEQYF.

V gene TRBV9 combines with J gene TRBJ2-1, with TRBD1 matching over 7 bases. The V segment lost 1 base and the J segment 8 bases; nucleotides outside the gene matches: 9. Germline V gene sequence: CDR1 SGDLS, CDR2 YYNGEE. The CDR3 is 15 amino acids. DNA for the CDR3: TGTGCCAGCAGCGTATTACTACAGGGGTCCCATGAGCAGTTCTTC. It translates to CASSVLLQGSHEQFF.

This rearrangement joins TRBV18 to TRBJ2-3, with 8 bases lining up with TRBD1. The V gene's germline CDR1 is KGHSH and CDR2 LQKENI. Losses at the gene ends were 3 bases for V and 7 bases for J; bases not matched to a gene: 18. The CDR3 covers 18 residues. The CDR3, as DNA: TGTGCCAGCTCACCCCGGCTCGGTCAGGGGGCAGATGCGAATACGCAGTATTTT. Translated: CASSPRLGQGADANTQYF.

This clone was recorded a few times. The chain employs TRBV30 and TRBJ1-2; no definite D call. Per the germline V gene, CDR1 is GTSNPN and CDR2 is SVGIG (reference sequence). The CDR3 runs to 11 residues. V was trimmed by 5 bases and J by 6 bases, leaving 10 bases between them. Written as DNA, the CDR3 is TGTGCCTGGCACGCGGATAATGGCTACACCTTC. Amino acids: CAWHADNGYTF.

The rearrangement joins TRBV10-3 to TRBJ1-4; 7 nucleotides line up with TRBD1. The CDR3 has 14 residues. Per germline, CDR1 ENHRY and CDR2 SYGVKD. J gave up 8 bases and V 3 bases, and 6 bases lay outside the gene matches. CDR3 bases: TGTGCCATCAGTGAACAGGGGCCTGGAGAAAAACTGTTTTTT. Amino acid sequence: CAISEQGPGEKLFF.